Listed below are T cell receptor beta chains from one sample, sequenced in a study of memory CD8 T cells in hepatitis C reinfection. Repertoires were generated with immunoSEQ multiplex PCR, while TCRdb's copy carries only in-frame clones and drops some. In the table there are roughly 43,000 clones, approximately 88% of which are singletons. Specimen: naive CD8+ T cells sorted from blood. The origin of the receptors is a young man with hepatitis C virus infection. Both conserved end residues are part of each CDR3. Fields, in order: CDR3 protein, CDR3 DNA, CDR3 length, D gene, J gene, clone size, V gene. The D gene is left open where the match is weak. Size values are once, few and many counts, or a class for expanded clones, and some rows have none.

CDR3: CASSSGTSGRALEQFF
DNA: TGTGCCAGCAGCTCGGGGACTAGCGGGAGGGCCTTGGAGCAGTTCTTC
length: 16
D: TRBD2
J: TRBJ2-1
size: .
V: TRBV4-2

CDR3: CASSPGAGYNEQFF
DNA: TGTGCCAGCAGTCCAGGGGCTGGTTACAATGAGCAGTTCTTC
length: 14
D: .
J: TRBJ2-1
size: .
V: TRBV27

CDR3: CASSIGLAGTDTQYF
DNA: TGTGCCAGTAGCATCGGGCTAGCGGGCACAGATACGCAGTATTTT
length: 15
D: TRBD2
J: TRBJ2-3
size: .
V: TRBV19

CDR3: CASSHQGHEQYF
DNA: TGTGCCAGTAGCCACCAGGGGCATGAGCAGTACTTC
length: 12
D: .
J: TRBJ2-7
size: .
V: TRBV19

CDR3: CASSLAGGVIRDTQYF
DNA: TGTGCCAGCAGCTTAGCGGGAGGCGTAATCCGGGATACGCAGTATTTT
length: 16
D: TRBD2
J: TRBJ2-3
size: .
V: TRBV6-6

CDR3: CASSRDRYNSPLHF
DNA: TGTGCCAGCAGTCGCGACAGGTATAATTCACCCCTCCACTTT
length: 14
D: .
J: TRBJ1-6
size: .
V: TRBV2

CDR3: CATQRGLAGRSTDTQYF
DNA: TGTGCCACCCAGAGGGGACTAGCGGGACGTAGCACAGATACGCAGTATTTT
length: 17
D: TRBD2
J: TRBJ2-3
size: .
V: TRBV10-3

CDR3: CASMWQISYGQYF
DNA: TGTGCCAGCATGTGGCAGATTAGCTACGGGCAGTACTTC
length: 13
D: .
J: TRBJ2-7
size: .
V: TRBV28

CDR3: CASIRGTGANEQFF
DNA: TGTGCCAGTATAAGGGGGACAGGGGCCAATGAGCAGTTCTTC
length: 14
D: TRBD1
J: TRBJ2-1
size: .
V: TRBV19

CDR3: CASSDRPGLVYEQFF
DNA: TGTGCCAGCAGCGATAGACCGGGACTAGTCTATGAGCAGTTCTTC
length: 15
D: TRBD2
J: TRBJ2-1
size: .
V: TRBV7-8

CDR3: CASSQAQGGGYGYTF
DNA: TGCGCCAGCAGCCAAGCCCAGGGCGGGGGCTATGGCTACACCTTC
length: 15
D: .
J: TRBJ1-2
size: .
V: TRBV4-1

CDR3: CASSGEGYGYTF
DNA: TGTGCCAGTAGTGGAGAGGGTTATGGCTACACCTTC
length: 12
D: .
J: TRBJ1-2
size: .
V: TRBV19

CDR3: CASSQGTYEQYF
DNA: TGTGCCAGCAGCCAGGGGACGTACGAGCAGTACTTC
length: 12
D: .
J: TRBJ2-7
size: .
V: TRBV5-4

CDR3: CSVGWSGTYEQYF
DNA: TGCAGCGTTGGCTGGTCAGGGACCTACGAGCAGTACTTC
length: 13
D: .
J: TRBJ2-7
size: .
V: TRBV29-1

CDR3: CASTGTGNHYGYTF
DNA: TGTGCCAGCACCGGGACAGGGAACCACTATGGCTACACCTTC
length: 14
D: TRBD1
J: TRBJ1-2
size: .
V: TRBV27

CDR3: CSVDRGILETQYF
DNA: TGCAGCGTAGACAGGGGGATCTTAGAGACCCAGTACTTC
length: 13
D: TRBD1
J: TRBJ2-5
size: few
V: TRBV29-1

CDR3: CASSQEWGQNTDTQYF
DNA: TGTGCCAGCAGCCAAGAATGGGGGCAGAACACAGATACGCAGTATTTT
length: 16
D: .
J: TRBJ2-3
size: .
V: TRBV14

CDR3: CASSDLGTSPGTDTQYF
DNA: TGTGCCAGCAGTGACCTCGGGACTAGCCCGGGCACAGATACGCAGTATTTT
length: 17
D: TRBD2
J: TRBJ2-3
size: few
V: TRBV25-1

CDR3: CASNNLRREKLFF
DNA: TGTGCCAGCAATAACCTGCGGCGTGAAAAACTGTTTTTT
length: 13
D: .
J: TRBJ1-4
size: .
V: TRBV28

CDR3: CASSLAAGPLGSYNEQFF
DNA: TGTGCCAGCAGCTTAGCGGCGGGGCCCCTTGGCTCCTACAATGAGCAGTTCTTC
length: 18
D: .
J: TRBJ2-1
size: .
V: TRBV7-8

CDR3: CASSPTRGGSGGLLGEQFF
DNA: TGTGCCAGCAGCCCCACAAGGGGGGGTAGCGGGGGCCTCTTAGGTGAGCAGTTCTTC
length: 19
D: TRBD2
J: TRBJ2-1
size: .
V: TRBV7-9

CDR3: CASSPGENSDYEQYF
DNA: TGTGCCAGCAGTCCTGGAGAGAACTCGGACTACGAGCAGTACTTC
length: 15
D: .
J: TRBJ2-7
size: .
V: TRBV11-2

CDR3: CASSLVASGSYNEQFF
DNA: TGCGCCAGCAGCTTGGTGGCTAGCGGGAGTTACAATGAGCAGTTCTTC
length: 16
D: TRBD2
J: TRBJ2-1
size: once
V: TRBV5-1

CDR3: CASSISEYSNQPQHF
DNA: TGTGCCAGTAGTATAAGTGAGTATAGCAATCAGCCCCAGCATTTT
length: 15
D: .
J: TRBJ1-5
size: .
V: TRBV19

CDR3: CASSQISTGQETQYF
DNA: TGCGCCAGCAGCCAGATATCGACAGGGCAAGAGACCCAGTACTTC
length: 15
D: TRBD1
J: TRBJ2-5
size: .
V: TRBV4-1

CDR3: CARQGTDTQYF
DNA: TGTGCCAGGCAGGGGACAGATACGCAGTATTTT
length: 11
D: .
J: TRBJ2-3
size: .
V: TRBV7-2

CDR3: CASSINRRHTEAFF
DNA: TGTGCCAGCAGTATTAACAGGCGACACACTGAAGCTTTCTTT
length: 14
D: .
J: TRBJ1-1
size: .
V: TRBV6-5

CDR3: CASRTGGIYGYTF
DNA: TGTGCCAGCAGGACAGGGGGCATCTATGGCTACACCTTC
length: 13
D: TRBD1
J: TRBJ1-2
size: .
V: TRBV6-5

CDR3: CASSLSGSSNYGYTF
DNA: TGTGCCAGCAGCTTGTCAGGGTCGTCTAACTATGGCTACACCTTC
length: 15
D: .
J: TRBJ1-2
size: .
V: TRBV5-6

CDR3: CASSPGEGQETQYF
DNA: TGCGCCAGCAGCCCCGGTGAGGGACAAGAGACCCAGTACTTC
length: 14
D: .
J: TRBJ2-5
size: .
V: TRBV4-1

CDR3: CASSQIVTDTQYF
DNA: TGCGCCAGCAGCCAAATCGTGACAGATACGCAGTATTTT
length: 13
D: .
J: TRBJ2-3
size: .
V: TRBV4-3

CDR3: CSVELVNTGELFF
DNA: TGCAGCGTTGAGCTAGTTAACACCGGGGAGCTGTTTTTT
length: 13
D: .
J: TRBJ2-2
size: .
V: TRBV29-1

CDR3: CATSRIRVAATNEKLFF
DNA: TGTGCCACCAGCAGGATTCGGGTGGCTGCAACTAATGAAAAACTGTTTTTT
length: 17
D: .
J: TRBJ1-4
size: .
V: TRBV15

CDR3: CASSVGQGDTQYF
DNA: TGTGCCAGCAGCGTAGGACAGGGCGATACGCAGTATTTT
length: 13
D: TRBD1
J: TRBJ2-3
size: .
V: TRBV9

CDR3: CASSQVTGGYEQYF
DNA: TGCGCCAGCAGCCAAGTAACGGGAGGCTACGAGCAGTACTTC
length: 14
D: TRBD2
J: TRBJ2-7
size: .
V: TRBV4-1

CDR3: CASGSGMGTEAFF
DNA: TGTGCCAGCGGATCAGGGATGGGCACTGAAGCTTTCTTT
length: 13
D: .
J: TRBJ1-1
size: once
V: TRBV27

CDR3: CASTFAPQETQYF
DNA: TGTGCCAGCACCTTCGCGCCACAAGAGACCCAGTACTTC
length: 13
D: .
J: TRBJ2-5
size: .
V: TRBV5-6

CDR3: CASSQDQEGGYGYTF
DNA: TGCGCCAGCAGCCAAGATCAGGAGGGTGGCTATGGCTACACCTTC
length: 15
D: .
J: TRBJ1-2
size: .
V: TRBV4-3

CDR3: CASSYSVQTNNEQFF
DNA: TGTGCCAGCAGTTACTCAGTGCAGACAAACAATGAGCAGTTCTTC
length: 15
D: .
J: TRBJ2-1
size: few
V: TRBV6-5

CDR3: CAWSPLGGLGTEAFF
DNA: TGTGCCTGGAGTCCTTTGGGGGGGTTGGGGACTGAAGCTTTCTTT
length: 15
D: .
J: TRBJ1-1
size: once
V: TRBV30

CDR3: CASSSLTGAVTEAFF
DNA: TGTGCCAGCAGCAGCCTGACAGGGGCCGTAACTGAAGCTTTCTTT
length: 15
D: TRBD1
J: TRBJ1-1
size: .
V: TRBV7-9

CDR3: CASSQESGGLSYEQYF
DNA: TGTGCCAGCAGCCAAGAATCTGGCGGACTCTCCTACGAGCAGTACTTC
length: 16
D: .
J: TRBJ2-7
size: .
V: TRBV4-2

CDR3: CASSPQGHEQFF
DNA: TGTGCCAGCAGCCCGCAGGGCCATGAGCAGTTCTTC
length: 12
D: .
J: TRBJ2-1
size: once
V: TRBV11-3

CDR3: CASSYSASPGNEQFF
DNA: TGTGCCAGCAGTTATTCGGCTAGCCCCGGCAATGAGCAGTTCTTC
length: 15
D: .
J: TRBJ2-1
size: .
V: TRBV6-5

CDR3: CASSAWTGDGYTF
DNA: TGTGCCAGCAGTGCCTGGACAGGGGATGGCTACACCTTC
length: 13
D: TRBD1
J: TRBJ1-2
size: few
V: TRBV6-5

CDR3: CASSESTGYTEAFF
DNA: TGTGCCAGCAGTGAATCCACAGGCTACACTGAAGCTTTCTTT
length: 14
D: .
J: TRBJ1-1
size: .
V: TRBV25-1

CDR3: CASSASGEPYNEQFF
DNA: TGTGCCAGCAGCGCTAGCGGGGAGCCCTACAATGAGCAGTTCTTC
length: 15
D: TRBD2
J: TRBJ2-1
size: .
V: TRBV9

CDR3: CASSKTGYTEAFF
DNA: TGTGCCAGTAGTAAAACAGGGTATACTGAAGCTTTCTTT
length: 13
D: .
J: TRBJ1-1
size: .
V: TRBV19

CDR3: CASSSPGTGDTGELFF
DNA: TGTGCCAGCAGCTCACCCGGGACAGGGGACACCGGGGAGCTGTTTTTT
length: 16
D: TRBD1
J: TRBJ2-2
size: .
V: TRBV7-6

CDR3: CASSLMDRTYEQYF
DNA: TGTGCCAGCAGTTTAATGGACAGAACCTACGAGCAGTACTTC
length: 14
D: .
J: TRBJ2-7
size: .
V: TRBV27

CDR3: CASSFTGTSGRSYEQYF
DNA: TGTGCCAGTAGTTTTACCGGGACTAGCGGGAGATCGTACGAGCAGTACTTC
length: 17
D: TRBD2
J: TRBJ2-7
size: once
V: TRBV19

CDR3: CASSSSLVTDTQYF
DNA: TGTGCCAGCAGTTCCTCCTTAGTCACAGATACGCAGTATTTT
length: 14
D: .
J: TRBJ2-3
size: .
V: TRBV6-5

CDR3: CAISEPGTGGNEQFF
DNA: TGTGCCATCAGTGAGCCGGGGACAGGGGGGAATGAGCAGTTCTTC
length: 15
D: TRBD1
J: TRBJ2-1
size: .
V: TRBV10-3

CDR3: CASSWGTSHIEQFF
DNA: TGTGCCAGCAGTTGGGGGACTAGCCATATTGAGCAGTTCTTC
length: 14
D: TRBD2
J: TRBJ2-1
size: .
V: TRBV28

CDR3: CASSSDYSVMTDTQYF
DNA: TGTGCCAGCAGCTCCGACTACAGTGTCATGACAGATACGCAGTATTTT
length: 16
D: .
J: TRBJ2-3
size: once
V: TRBV5-6

CDR3: CASSTGTGGYNEQFF
DNA: TGTGCCAGCAGCACTGGGACAGGGGGCTACAATGAGCAGTTCTTC
length: 15
D: TRBD1
J: TRBJ2-1
size: .
V: TRBV27

CDR3: CASSSTGPNSPLHF
DNA: TGTGCCAGCAGTTCGACAGGGCCAAATTCACCCCTCCACTTT
length: 14
D: TRBD1
J: TRBJ1-6
size: .
V: TRBV27

CDR3: CASTLAAGGGGELFF
DNA: TGTGCCAGCACCCTGGCAGCGGGTGGTGGCGGGGAGCTGTTTTTT
length: 15
D: .
J: TRBJ2-2
size: once
V: TRBV7-4

CDR3: CASSYSTGAQEQYF
DNA: TGTGCCAGCAGTTACTCGACTGGGGCTCAAGAGCAGTACTTC
length: 14
D: .
J: TRBJ2-7
size: .
V: TRBV6-5

CDR3: CASSKTGDPYNEQFF
DNA: TGTGCTAGCAGCAAAACAGGGGACCCATACAATGAGCAGTTCTTC
length: 15
D: TRBD1
J: TRBJ2-1
size: .
V: TRBV7-7